This entry lists 11 T cell receptor beta chains sequenced from one sample in a study of beta chain features in type 1 diabetes (dated by TCRdb to 2017 to 2018). The library relied on the immunoSEQ multiplex PCR assay. All of the isolated RNA was reverse transcribed with the High Capacity cDNA Reverse Transcription Kit, so expressed TCRB transcripts were sequenced. TCRdb took over this immuneACCESS table, retaining in-frame rearrangements with V and J assigned. Such tables are incomplete; in checked studies, under half of the missing clones stem from an unresolved V gene, and the remainder is unexplained. This sample gives 300,000 to 450,000 clones in total; about 18% of them show up just once. 0.044% of the sample goes to the ten largest clones. Sequencing used naive CD4+ T cells from blood. The cell subset or site label corresponds to: true naive CD4+ T cells. Source of these receptors: a woman under 30 in good health.

The chain is built from TRBV29-1 and TRBJ1-5, with D perhaps TRBD1 (6 bases). The germline V gene has CDR1 SQVTM and CDR2 ANQGSEA. V gave up 6 bases and J gave up 4 bases, with 16 bases separating them. The CDR3 has 14 amino acids. CDR3 amino acids: CSVYSGTPNQPQHF. Here the CDR3 DNA reads TGCAGCGTCTATTCCGGGACACCTAATCAGCCCCAGCATTTT.

The sample holds a few counts of this clone. V is TRBV7-9 and J is TRBJ1-2; no firm D call. The V and J ends lost 0 bases and 8 bases respectively, with 7 bases between them. Germline V gene sequence: CDR1 SEHNR, CDR2 FQNEAQ (reference sequence). The CDR3 runs to 12 residues. The CDR3 DNA reads TGTGCCAGCAGCTTAGCCCCCCTAGGCTACACCTTC. Encoded protein: CASSLAPLGYTF.

The chain is built from TRBV18 and TRBJ2-5; a possible D gene is TRBD2 (5 bases). The germline gives CDR1 KGHSH, CDR2 LQKENI. CDR3 size: 14 residues. Trimming shortened V by 6 bases and J by 2 bases, and 13 bases separated the two germline ends. The CDR3 is CASSESGVQETQYF. CDR3 DNA: TGTGCCAGCTCGGAGAGCGGAGTACAAGAGACCCAGTACTTC.

The chain is built from TRBV9 and TRBJ1-3; perhaps TRBD1 as D (6 bases). Trimming pared 2 bases from V and 4 bases from J, leaving 7 bases between. The CDR3 sequence is 13 residues long. Germline-derived CDR1 and CDR2 are SGDLS and YYNGEE. The chain's CDR3 is CASSVGTGNTIYF. CDR3 nucleotide sequence: TGTGCCAGCAGCGTCGGGACAGGAAACACCATATATTTT.

The rearrangement joins TRBV30 to TRBJ2-3, with D maybe TRBD2 (5 bases). Per germline, CDR1 GTSNPN and CDR2 SVGIG (reference sequence). The CDR3 covers 12 residues. V was shortened by 4 bases and J by 1 base, with 6 bases between the two germline ends. The CDR3 coding sequence is TGTGCCTGGAAGGGAGGCACAGATACGCAGTATTTT. Translated: CAWKGGTDTQYF.

V gene TRBV30 combines with J gene TRBJ1-1, with 7 bases that match TRBD1. V dropped 1 base and J dropped 8; count of bases not matched to a gene: 4. This CDR3 is built from 12 residues. Germline CDR1 GTSNPN, CDR2 SVGIG (reference sequence). The CDR3 DNA reads as TGTGCCTGGAGTGGGTCAGGGGGAGAAGCTTTCTTT. Its protein product is CAWSGSGGEAFF.

In its sample, this clone was seen a few times. The V and J genes are TRBV6-1 and TRBJ2-7; D call uncertain. The CDR3 has 14 residues. CDR1 MNHNS and CDR2 SASEGT come from the germline V gene. Trimming cost V 2 bases and J 6 bases, with 14 bases left between them. The CDR3, as DNA: TGTGCCAGCAGTGAAACGGCAGGCATGGGCGAGCAGTACTTC. It codes for CASSETAGMGEQYF.

The DNA for the CDR3 is TGCAGTGCCGGGGATTCCTACGAGCAGTACTTC. Amino acids: CSAGDSYEQYF. This chain connects TRBV20-1 to TRBJ2-7, with D possibly TRBD2 on 5 matching bases. This CDR3 is 11 amino acids long. The germline V and J ends were trimmed by 6 bases and 1 base, with 7 bases remaining between them. Germline loops: CDR1 DFQATT, CDR2 SNEGSKA (reference sequence).

This clone appeared a few times. This sample also contains other DNA sequences that code for the same CDR3. The rearrangement joins TRBV9 to TRBJ2-3; D is unresolved. This CDR3 region has 15 residues. Germline V gives CDR1 SGDLS, CDR2 YYNGEE. V was trimmed by 2 bases and J by 0 bases, leaving 10 bases between them. The DNA of the CDR3 is TGTGCCAGCAGCGTTAGTGGTCTTAGCACAGATACGCAGTATTTT. It specifies CASSVSGLSTDTQYF.

This clone was recorded a few times. The V and J genes are TRBV14 and TRBJ1-2; no clear D gene. The V end lost 3 bases, the J end lost 8 bases, and 10 bases lay between the germline ends. The CDR3 runs 12 residues. Germline CDR1 reads SGHDN; CDR2 reads FVKESK. The CDR3 DNA reads TGTGCCAGCAGCCATCGCGGGAGCGGCTACACCTTC. It yields the protein CASSHRGSGYTF.

V and J are TRBV6-6 and TRBJ2-1, with a possible D match to TRBD1 (6 bases). V was cut by 8 bases and J by 6 bases, with 17 bases left in between. Germline V gene data show CDR1 as MNHNY and CDR2 as SVGAGI (reference sequence). The CDR3 is 14 residues long. In DNA, the CDR3 is TGTGCCAGCGGAACAGGTCAGGGGTCCAATGAGCAGTTCTTC. Translating it yields CASGTGQGSNEQFF.